A single T cell receptor (beta chain) is shown here with its context. Its antigen remains unknown. The length of the CDR3 is 14 residues. V lost 3 bases and J 7 bases, leaving 16 bases between the germline ends. Germline CDR1 ENHRY, CDR2 SYGVKD. These data originate in a study of graft-versus-host responses after intestinal transplantation. Notes on the study in general: Investigators detected GvH clones in recipient marrow, with some emerging earlier in ileum or blood. Maximum circulating GvH clone levels tracked with early post-transplant HvG decreases.

The method was immunoSEQ multiplex PCR; TCRdb's version includes in-frame clones alone and lacks a portion of them. The sample carries about 85,000 clones, roughly 80% recorded once. The sequencing here drew on unstimulated CD8+ T cells sorted from spleen or lymph node cells, taken before intestinal transplant. This receptor was taken from a human donor who received an intestinal transplant. V gene TRBV10-3 combines with J gene TRBJ2-7; possibly TRBD2 for D (6 bases). The CDR3 DNA reads TGTGCCATCAGTGACGTACGGGAGCCCCTAGAGCAGTACTTC. Its translation: CAISDVREPLEQYF.